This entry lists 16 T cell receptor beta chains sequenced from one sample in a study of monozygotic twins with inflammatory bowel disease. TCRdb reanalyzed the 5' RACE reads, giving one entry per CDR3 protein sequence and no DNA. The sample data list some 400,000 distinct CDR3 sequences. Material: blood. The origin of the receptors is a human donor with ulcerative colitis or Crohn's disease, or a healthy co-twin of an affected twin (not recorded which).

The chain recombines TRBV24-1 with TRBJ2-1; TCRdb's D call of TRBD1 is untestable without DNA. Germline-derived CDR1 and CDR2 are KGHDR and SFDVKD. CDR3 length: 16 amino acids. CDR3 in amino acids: CATSDTGPAGSHEQFF.

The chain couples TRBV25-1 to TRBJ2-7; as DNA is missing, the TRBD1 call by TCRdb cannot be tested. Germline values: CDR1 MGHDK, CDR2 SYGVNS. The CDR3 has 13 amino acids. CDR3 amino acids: CASSSQKGGEQYF.

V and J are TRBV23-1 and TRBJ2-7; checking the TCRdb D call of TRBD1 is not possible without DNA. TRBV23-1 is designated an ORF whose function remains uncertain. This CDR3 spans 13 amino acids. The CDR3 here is CASRIGTTYEQYF.

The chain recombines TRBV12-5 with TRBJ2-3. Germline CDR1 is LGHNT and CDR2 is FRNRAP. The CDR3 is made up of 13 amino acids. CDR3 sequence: CASGLVNSDTQYF.

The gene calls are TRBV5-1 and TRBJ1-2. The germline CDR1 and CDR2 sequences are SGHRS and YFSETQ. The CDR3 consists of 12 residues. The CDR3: CASSPEGDGYTF.

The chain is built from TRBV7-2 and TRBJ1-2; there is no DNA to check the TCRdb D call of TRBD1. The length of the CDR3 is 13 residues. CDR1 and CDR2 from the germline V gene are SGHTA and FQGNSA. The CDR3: CASTTTGIGGYTF.

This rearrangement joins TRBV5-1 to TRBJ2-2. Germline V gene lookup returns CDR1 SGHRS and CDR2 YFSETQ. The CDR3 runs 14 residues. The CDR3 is CASSLVVDAGELFF.

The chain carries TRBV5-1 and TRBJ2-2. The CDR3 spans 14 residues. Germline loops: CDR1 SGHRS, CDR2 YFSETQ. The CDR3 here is CASRSDSNTGELFF.

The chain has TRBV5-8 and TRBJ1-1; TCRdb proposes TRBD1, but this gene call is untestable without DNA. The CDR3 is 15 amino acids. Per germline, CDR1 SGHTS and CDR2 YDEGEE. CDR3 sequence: CASTKTLGAFTEAFF.

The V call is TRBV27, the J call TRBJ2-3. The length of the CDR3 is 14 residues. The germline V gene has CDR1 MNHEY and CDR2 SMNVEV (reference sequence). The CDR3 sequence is CASRPEDHTDTQYF.

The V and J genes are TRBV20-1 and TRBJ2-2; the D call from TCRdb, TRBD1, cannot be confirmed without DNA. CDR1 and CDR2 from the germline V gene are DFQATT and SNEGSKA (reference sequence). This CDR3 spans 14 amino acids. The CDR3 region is CSAEGQGHTGELFF.

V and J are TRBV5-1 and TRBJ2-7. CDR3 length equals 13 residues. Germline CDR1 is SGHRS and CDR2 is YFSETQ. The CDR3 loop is CASSLEVGSEQYF.

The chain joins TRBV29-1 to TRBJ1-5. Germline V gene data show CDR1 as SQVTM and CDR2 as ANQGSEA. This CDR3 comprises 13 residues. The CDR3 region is CSVGRGGDQPQHF.

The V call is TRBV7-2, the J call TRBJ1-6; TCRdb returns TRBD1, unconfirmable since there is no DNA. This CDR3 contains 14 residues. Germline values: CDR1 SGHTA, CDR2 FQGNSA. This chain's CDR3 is CASSLAPMSSPLHF.

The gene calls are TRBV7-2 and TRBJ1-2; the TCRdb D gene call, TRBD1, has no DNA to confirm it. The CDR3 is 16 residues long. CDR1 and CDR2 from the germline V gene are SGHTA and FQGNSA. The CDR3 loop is CASSPRQGPSNYGYTF.

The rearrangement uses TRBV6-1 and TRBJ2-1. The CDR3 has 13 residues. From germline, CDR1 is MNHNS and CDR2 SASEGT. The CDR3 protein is CASSGLRTNEQFF.